The 17 T cell receptor beta chains listed next were all sequenced from one sample in a study of CD4 T cells in relation to SARS-CoV-2 and coronaviruses. Antigen specificity for these receptors is unknown. Assay: immunoSEQ multiplex PCR; the TCRdb copy retains only in-frame clones and omits some. The data show more than 20,000 clones, with over 60% seen just once and around 16% held by the top ten. The unexposed donors gave CD4+ T cells in about 2011-2018, prior to COVID-19. Isolation of CD4+ T cells took place after roughly nine days in culture. Source material: CD4+ T cells from PBMCs, cultured in vitro. These receptors were obtained from a human donor in good health.

This clone was seen a handful of times. Here the CDR3 reads CAISGTSGRIPTQYF. The CDR3 nucleotides read TGTGCCATCAGTGGGACTAGCGGGAGAATTCCTACGCAGTATTTT. The chain uses TRBV10-3 and TRBJ2-3; 13 nucleotides agree with TRBD2. Germline-derived CDR1 and CDR2 are ENHRY and SYGVKD. CDR3 length: 15 residues. V lost 4 bases to trimming and J lost 8 bases; unmatched junction nucleotides: 6.

The chain joins TRBV6-2 or TRBV6-3 to TRBJ2-5, with 8 bases fitting TRBD1. CDR3 length: 16 amino acids. With V trimmed by 6 bases and J by 7 bases, 16 bases remained unmatched. CDR1 is MNHEY, CDR2 SVGEGT, per germline. The chain's CDR3 is CASRPLGTGDKGTQYF. DNA of the CDR3: TGTGCCAGCAGACCTCTCGGGACAGGCGATAAGGGGACCCAGTACTTC.

This chain uses TRBV5-1 with TRBJ2-7; D might be TRBD1 or TRBD2, each matching 5 bases. The CDR3 runs 16 residues. Deletions cut 0 bases from V and 1 base from J, with 14 bases between. Per germline, CDR1 SGHRS and CDR2 YFSETQ. CDR3 coding DNA: TGCGCCAGCAGCTTGGCAACCGGGACCGTTTCCTACGAGCAGTACTTC. Protein product: CASSLATGTVSYEQYF.

V is TRBV7-9 and J is TRBJ2-2; TRBD2 might be the D (5 bases). This CDR3 contains 18 residues. V was shortened by 1 base and J by 1 base, with 16 bases between the two germline ends. Germline V CDR1 and CDR2: SEHNR, FQNEAQ (reference sequence). This chain's CDR3 is CASSLGGAGFLNTGELFF. The CDR3 DNA reads TGTGCCAGCAGCTTAGGGGGTGCGGGCTTTTTGAACACCGGGGAGCTGTTTTTT.

DNA for the CDR3: TGTGCCAGCAGTTTATACACAGGGGCAGGGGGCTACACCTTC. It is translated as CASSLYTGAGGYTF. This chain links TRBV28 with TRBJ1-2; 7 nucleotides align to TRBD1. Trimming at V came to 1 base and at J to 8 bases, leaving 7 bases not matched to a gene. CDR3 length: 14 amino acids. Germline CDR1 is MDHEN and CDR2 is SYDVKM.

J is TRBJ1-5 and V is TRBV28; TRBD1 is a possible D gene (5 bases). Between the trimmed V and J ends, which lost 3 bases and 2 bases, there was a span of 14 bases. The CDR3 length is 16 residues. Germline loops: CDR1 MDHEN, CDR2 SYDVKM. CDR3 sequence reads: CASSFPGHSRNQPQHF. CDR3 bases: TGTGCCAGCAGTTTTCCCGGACATTCCCGCAATCAGCCCCAGCATTTT.

J is TRBJ1-5 and V is TRBV19; TRBD1 is a possible D gene (6 bases). Trimming took off 4 bases at V and 2 bases at J, with 18 bases between the two ends. Germline CDR1 is LNHDA and CDR2 is SQIVND (reference sequence). This CDR3 comprises 17 residues. The CDR3 bases are TGTGCCAGTAGTACCCTCCCACAGGGACGAGGCAATCAGCCCCAGCATTTT. Translation: CASSTLPQGRGNQPQHF.

This clone was detected only a few times. The gene calls are TRBV30 and TRBJ1-3; D gene uncertain. The V and J ends lost 1 base and 0 bases respectively, with 10 bases between them. Germline V gene data show CDR1 as GTSNPN and CDR2 as SVGIG (reference sequence). The CDR3 consists of 15 residues. The CDR3 nucleotides are TGTGCCTGGAGTGGGCGTAAACTCTCTGGAAACACCATATATTTT. This translates into CAWSGRKLSGNTIYF.

The chain carries TRBV18 and TRBJ2-3; 10 bases fit TRBD2. Losses at the gene ends were 3 bases for V and 1 base for J; bases not matched to a gene: 1. The CDR3 loop spans 15 amino acids. CDR1 is KGHSH, CDR2 LQKENI, per germline. CDR3 residues: CASSPTSGGTDTQYF. The CDR3 nucleotides are TGTGCCAGCTCACCCACTAGCGGGGGCACAGATACGCAGTATTTT.

DNA for the CDR3: TGTGCCAGCAGTGGCTCACCGGGCAATCAGCCCCAGCATTTT. Amino acids: CASSGSPGNQPQHF. The V gene is TRBV2, the J gene TRBJ1-5; the D is unclear. The V end was cut by 4 bases, the J end by 2 bases, with 9 bases between. The CDR3 extends over 14 amino acids. The germline gives CDR1 SNHLY, CDR2 FYNNEI.

The chain is built from TRBV10-2 and TRBJ2-1; D is tentatively TRBD1 or TRBD2 (5 bases each). The CDR3 consists of 15 residues. Germline CDR1 WSHSY, CDR2 SAAADI. V shed 2 bases and J shed 0 bases, with 8 bases lying between them. This CDR3 reads CASSEAGSSYNEQFF. The CDR3 nucleotides read TGCGCCAGCAGTGAGGCAGGGAGCTCCTACAATGAGCAGTTCTTC.

CDR3 in DNA: TGTGCCAGCAGTTTAGTTCATGAAAAACTGTTTTTT. This sequence encodes CASSLVHEKLFF. The V gene is TRBV28, the J gene TRBJ1-4; D gene unclear. With 2 bases removed from V and 6 bases from J, the gap between germline ends came to 4 bases. CDR3 size: 12 residues. In germline, CDR1 is MDHEN, CDR2 SYDVKM.

The V call is TRBV18, the J call TRBJ2-3; D is uncertain. Germline CDR1 KGHSH, CDR2 LQKENI. This CDR3 contains 13 residues. V shed 6 bases and J shed 2 bases, with 9 bases lying between them. DNA of the CDR3: TGTGCCAGCTCTGTGGATCTCACAGATACGCAGTATTTT. This encodes CASSVDLTDTQYF.

This clone was observed a handful of times. The rearrangement uses TRBV25-1 and TRBJ2-1; 8 positions match TRBD1. After removal of 2 bases from V and 4 bases from J, the junction contained 7 bases not matched to a gene. CDR1 and CDR2 from the germline V gene are MGHDK and SYGVNS. The CDR3 sequence is 16 residues long. The CDR3 region has the DNA TGTGCCAGCAGTGAAGGGCCAGGGGGCTGGTACAATGAGCAGTTCTTC. Translation gives CASSEGPGGWYNEQFF.

The table lists this clone with a count of one. The gene calls are TRBV11-2 and TRBJ2-5; 7 bases agree with TRBD2. The CDR3 is 14 residues long. V gave up 5 bases and J gave up 1 base; unmatched junction bases: 4. Per germline, CDR1 SGHAT and CDR2 FQNNGV. CDR3 nucleotide sequence: TGTGCCAGCAGCCCGGGACTACCCCAAGAGACCCAGTACTTC. Amino acids: CASSPGLPQETQYF.

This sequence joins TRBV19 and TRBJ2-1, with D perhaps matching TRBD2 (6 bases). Trimming pared 6 bases from V and 4 bases from J, leaving 10 bases between. CDR1 is LNHDA and CDR2 is SQIVND in the germline V gene (reference sequence). The CDR3 is 13 residues long. The CDR3 nucleotides are TGTGCCAGTAGCGGGAGTCGTTACAATGAGCAGTTCTTC. Encoded protein: CASSGSRYNEQFF.

The V call is TRBV5-1, the J call TRBJ2-7, with D possibly TRBD2 on 6 matching bases. The length of the CDR3 is 15 residues. The V end was cut by 3 bases, the J end by 0 bases, with 13 bases between. CDR1 and CDR2 from the germline V gene are SGHRS and YFSETQ. In DNA form, the CDR3 reads TGCGCCAGCAGCTCAGGGACTGCACCCTCCTACGAGCAGTACTTC. This codes for CASSSGTAPSYEQYF.